This T cell receptor beta chain was sequenced in a study of patients and donors after allogeneic stem cell transplantation. TCRdb reprocessed the RT-PCR reads via MiXCR and lists one record per CDR3 protein. This sample carries over 350,000 distinct CDR3 sequences, about a sixth of them seen once, and the ten largest clones take around 6.8%. V lost 0 bases and J lost 4, with 13 bases in between. Germline CDR1 reads DFQATT; CDR2 reads SNEGSKA (reference sequence). This CDR3 contains 15 residues. The sequence came from a human donor who was either an allogeneic HSCT recipient or a stem cell or donor lymphocyte infusion donor (not recorded which). It is not recorded whose cells these are; they may come from a transplant donor. The sample taken for sequencing was blood, either unsorted or a sorted T cell fraction (not recorded which). The rearrangement links TRBV20-1 to TRBJ2-1; no clear D gene. This chain's CDR3 is CSARDRFRPYNEQFF. The CDR3 DNA reads TGCAGTGCTAGAGATCGCTTCCGGCCTTACAATGAGCAGTTCTTC.